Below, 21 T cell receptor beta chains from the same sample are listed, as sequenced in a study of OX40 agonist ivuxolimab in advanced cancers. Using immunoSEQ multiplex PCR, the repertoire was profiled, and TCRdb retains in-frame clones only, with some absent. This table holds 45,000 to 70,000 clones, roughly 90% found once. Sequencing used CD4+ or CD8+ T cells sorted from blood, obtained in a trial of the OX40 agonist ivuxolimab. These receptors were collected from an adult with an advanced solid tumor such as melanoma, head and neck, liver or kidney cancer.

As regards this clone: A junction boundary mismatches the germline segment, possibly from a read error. For the CDR3, the DNA is TGTGCTAGCAGCCCCATTAGCAGGGCTGAAGAGACCCAGTACTTC. Its protein product is CASSPISRAEETQYF. The gene calls are TRBV7-7 and TRBJ2-5; a possible D gene is TRBD1 (5 bases). The germline V gene encodes CDR1 SSHAT and CDR2 FNYEAQ (reference sequence). This CDR3 region has 15 residues.

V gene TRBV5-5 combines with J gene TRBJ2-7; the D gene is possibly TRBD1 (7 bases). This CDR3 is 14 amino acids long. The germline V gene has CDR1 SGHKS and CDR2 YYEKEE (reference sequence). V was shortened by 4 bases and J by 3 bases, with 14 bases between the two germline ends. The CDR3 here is CASSRGDRFYEQYF. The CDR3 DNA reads TGTGCCAGCAGCCGCGGGGACAGATTCTACGAGCAGTACTTC. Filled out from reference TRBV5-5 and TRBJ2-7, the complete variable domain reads DAGVTQSPTHLIKTRGQQVTLRCSPISGHKSVSWYQQVLGQGPQFIFQYYEKEERGRGNFPDRFSARQFPNYSSELNVNALLLGDSALYLCASSRGDRFYEQYFGPGTRLTVT.

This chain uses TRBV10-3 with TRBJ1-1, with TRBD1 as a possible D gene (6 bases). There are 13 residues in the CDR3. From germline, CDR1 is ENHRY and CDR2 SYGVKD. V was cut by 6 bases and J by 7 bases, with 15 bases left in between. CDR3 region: CAIRGNTGLEAFF. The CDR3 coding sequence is TGTGCCATCAGAGGAAACACAGGGCTTGAAGCTTTCTTT.

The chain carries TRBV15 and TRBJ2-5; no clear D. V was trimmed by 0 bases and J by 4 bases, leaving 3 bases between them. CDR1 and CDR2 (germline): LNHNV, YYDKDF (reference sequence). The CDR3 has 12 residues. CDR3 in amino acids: CATSRDVETQYF. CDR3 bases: TGTGCCACCAGCAGAGATGTAGAGACCCAGTACTTC.

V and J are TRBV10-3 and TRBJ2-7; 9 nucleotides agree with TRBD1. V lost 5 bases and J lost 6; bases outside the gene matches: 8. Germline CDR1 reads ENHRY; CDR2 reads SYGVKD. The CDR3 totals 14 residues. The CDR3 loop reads CAISKGQGPSEQYF. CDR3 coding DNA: TGTGCCATCAGTAAGGGACAGGGCCCATCCGAGCAGTACTTC.

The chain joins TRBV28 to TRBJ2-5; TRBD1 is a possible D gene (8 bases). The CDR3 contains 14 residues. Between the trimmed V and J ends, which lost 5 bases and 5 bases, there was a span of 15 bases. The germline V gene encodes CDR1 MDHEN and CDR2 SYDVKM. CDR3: CASSADREGETQYF. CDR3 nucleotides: TGTGCCAGCAGTGCGGACAGGGAGGGGGAGACCCAGTACTTC.

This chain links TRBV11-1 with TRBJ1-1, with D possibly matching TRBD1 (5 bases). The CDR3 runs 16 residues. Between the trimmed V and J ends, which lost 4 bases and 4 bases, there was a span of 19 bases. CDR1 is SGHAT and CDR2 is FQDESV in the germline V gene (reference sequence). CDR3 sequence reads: CASSWGPGGMGTEAFF. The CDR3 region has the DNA TGTGCCAGCAGCTGGGGCCCGGGGGGAATGGGCACTGAAGCTTTCTTT.

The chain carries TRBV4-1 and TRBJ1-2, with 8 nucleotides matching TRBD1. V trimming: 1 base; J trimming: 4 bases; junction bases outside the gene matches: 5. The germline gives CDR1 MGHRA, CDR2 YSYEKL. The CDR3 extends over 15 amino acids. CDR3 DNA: TGCGCCAGCAGCCAAGGAGACAGGGGTGTCTATGGCTACACCTTC. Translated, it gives CASSQGDRGVYGYTF.

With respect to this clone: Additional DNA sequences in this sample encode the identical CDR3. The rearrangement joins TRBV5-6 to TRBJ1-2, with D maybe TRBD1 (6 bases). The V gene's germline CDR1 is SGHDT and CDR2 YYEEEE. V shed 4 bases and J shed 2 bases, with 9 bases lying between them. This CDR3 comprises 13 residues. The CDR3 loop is CASSLGQNYGYTF. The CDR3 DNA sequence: TGTGCCAGCAGCCTTGGACAGAACTATGGCTACACCTTC.

The CDR3 bases are TGTGCCAGCAGCGTAGCGAGCGGGAGCGGCACCGGGGAGCTGTTTTTT. Translation: CASSVASGSGTGELFF. The chain employs TRBV9 and TRBJ2-2; 8 bases align to TRBD2. Germline-derived CDR1 and CDR2 are SGDLS and YYNGEE. The CDR3 is 16 residues long. Trimming removed 0 bases from V and 4 bases from J; junction bases left unmatched: 5.

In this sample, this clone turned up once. Here the CDR3 reads CASSSPGTARSPLHF. For the CDR3, the DNA is TGTGCCAGCAGTTCCCCCGGGACAGCTCGTTCACCCCTCCACTTT. This chain connects TRBV28 to TRBJ1-6; 7 bases are shared with TRBD1. CDR1 and CDR2 from the germline V gene are MDHEN and SYDVKM. Unmatched junction bases numbered 9, after V lost 4 bases and J lost 9 bases. The CDR3 totals 15 residues.

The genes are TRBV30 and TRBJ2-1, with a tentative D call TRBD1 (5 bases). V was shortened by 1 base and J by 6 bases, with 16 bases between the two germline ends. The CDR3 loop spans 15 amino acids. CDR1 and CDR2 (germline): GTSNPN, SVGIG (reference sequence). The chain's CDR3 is CAWSALGRGFNEQFF. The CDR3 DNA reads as TGTGCCTGGAGTGCCCTCGGAAGGGGATTCAATGAGCAGTTCTTC.

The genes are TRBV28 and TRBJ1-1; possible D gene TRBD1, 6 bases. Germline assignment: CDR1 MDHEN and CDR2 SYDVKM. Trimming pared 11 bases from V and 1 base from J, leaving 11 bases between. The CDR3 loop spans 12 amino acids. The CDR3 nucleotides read TGTGCCGCGTGGGGGGCGAACACTGAAGCTTTCTTT. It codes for CAAWGANTEAFF.

In DNA, the CDR3 is TGTGCCAGCAGCCAACCCATGGGGAAGGCTTTCTTT. Its translation: CASSQPMGKAFF. The chain is built from TRBV7-6 and TRBJ1-1; D remains ambiguous. The CDR3 is made up of 12 amino acids. Germline V gene data show CDR1 as SGHVS and CDR2 as FNYEAQ. V was clipped by 5 bases and J by 11 bases, with 15 bases between them.

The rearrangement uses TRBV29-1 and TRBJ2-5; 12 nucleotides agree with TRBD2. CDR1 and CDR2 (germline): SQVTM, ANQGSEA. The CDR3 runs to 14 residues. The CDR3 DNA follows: TGCAGTGTAAGAGCTAGCGGGAGGGGAGAGACCCAGTACTTC. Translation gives CSVRASGRGETQYF.

Here the CDR3 reads CASSFSGRAPDTQYF. For the CDR3, the DNA is TGCGCCAGCAGCTTCAGCGGGAGGGCCCCAGATACGCAGTATTTT. The V gene is TRBV5-1, the J gene TRBJ2-3, with 10 bases matching TRBD2. Germline values: CDR1 SGHRS, CDR2 YFSETQ. The length of the CDR3 is 15 residues. V lost 2 bases, J lost 4 bases, and 4 bases stayed unmatched.

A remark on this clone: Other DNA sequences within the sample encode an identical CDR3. The DNA for the CDR3 is TGCGCCAGTAGCGTAAATGGCCAGGGTCCCTATGGCTACACCTTC. Its translation is CASSVNGQGPYGYTF. The V call is TRBV5-1, the J call TRBJ1-2; D is possibly TRBD1 (5 bases). The CDR3 spans 15 residues. From germline, CDR1 is SGHRS and CDR2 YFSETQ. The V and J ends lost 8 bases and 4 bases respectively, with 21 bases between them.

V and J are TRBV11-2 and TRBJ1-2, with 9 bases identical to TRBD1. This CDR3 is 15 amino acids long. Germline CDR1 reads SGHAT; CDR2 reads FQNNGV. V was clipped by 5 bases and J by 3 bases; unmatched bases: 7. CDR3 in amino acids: CASSPGDRVDYGYTF. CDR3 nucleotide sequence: TGTGCCAGCAGCCCCGGGGACAGGGTAGACTATGGCTACACCTTC.

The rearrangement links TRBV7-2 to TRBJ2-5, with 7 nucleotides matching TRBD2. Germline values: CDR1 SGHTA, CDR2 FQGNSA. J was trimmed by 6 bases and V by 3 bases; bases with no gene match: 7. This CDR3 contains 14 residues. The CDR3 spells CASSFSGRAKTQYF. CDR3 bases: TGTGCCAGCAGCTTTTCAGGGAGGGCCAAGACCCAGTACTTC. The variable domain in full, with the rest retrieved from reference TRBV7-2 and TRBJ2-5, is GAGVSQSPSNKVTEKGKDVELRCDPISGHTALYWYRQSLGQGLEFLIYFQGNSAPDKSGLPSDRFSAERTGGSVSTLTIQRTQQEDSAVYLCASSFSGRAKTQYFGPGTRLLVL.

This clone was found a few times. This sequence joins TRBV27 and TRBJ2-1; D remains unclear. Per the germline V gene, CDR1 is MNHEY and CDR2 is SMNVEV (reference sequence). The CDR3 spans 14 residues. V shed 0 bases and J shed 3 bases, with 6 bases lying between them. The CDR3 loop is CASSLSMGYNEQFF. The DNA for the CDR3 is TGTGCCAGCAGTTTATCGATGGGCTACAATGAGCAGTTCTTC.

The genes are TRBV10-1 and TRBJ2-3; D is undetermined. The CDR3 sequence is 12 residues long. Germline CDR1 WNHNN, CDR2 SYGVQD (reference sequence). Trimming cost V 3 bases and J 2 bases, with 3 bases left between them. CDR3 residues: CASSENTDTQYF. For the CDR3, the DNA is TGCGCCAGCAGTGAAAACACAGATACGCAGTATTTT.